The rows below give T cell receptor beta chains drawn from one sample of a study of blood T cell repertoires in COVID-19. Using immunoSEQ multiplex PCR, the repertoire was profiled, and TCRdb retains in-frame clones only, with some absent. The sample yields under 300,000 clones, around 90% seen once. What was sequenced was peripheral blood. These receptors were taken from a man in his 60s who had recovered from COVID-19. Each CDR3 is given with its conserved first and last residue. The order of the fields is D gene, J gene, V gene, clone size, CDR3 DNA, CDR3 protein. A D gene is named only where the DNA matches it firmly. Not all rows give a size; the values are once, few, many and, for expanded clones, a class.

D: TRBD2; J: TRBJ2-3; V: TRBV5-1; size: -; DNA: TGCGCCAGCAGCTTGGCACTAGCGGGGGAGGGAGATACGCAGTATTTT; CDR3: CASSLALAGEGDTQYF
D: -; J: TRBJ2-3; V: TRBV18; size: -; DNA: TGTGCCAGCTCACCCTTGGACTTCCCCACAGATACGCAGTATTTT; CDR3: CASSPLDFPTDTQYF
D: -; J: TRBJ2-1; V: TRBV6-2/TRBV6-3; size: -; DNA: TGTGCCAGCAGTTACGTCGGCGGTGAGCAGTTCTTC; CDR3: CASSYVGGEQFF
D: TRBD2; J: TRBJ2-2; V: TRBV2; size: -; DNA: TGTGCCAGCAGGGGACTGACGGGAGGCTCCGGGGAGCTGTTTTTT; CDR3: CASRGLTGGSGELFF
D: -; J: TRBJ2-1; V: TRBV13; size: once; DNA: TGTGCCAGCAGCTTAGGCCTAGGGGAGGGGGATGAGCAGTTCTTC; CDR3: CASSLGLGEGDEQFF
D: -; J: TRBJ1-1; V: TRBV20-1; size: once; DNA: TGCAGTGCTAAGTCGTCCAGTGAAGCTTTCTTT; CDR3: CSAKSSSEAFF
D: TRBD1; J: TRBJ2-1; V: TRBV10-2; size: -; DNA: TGCGCCAGCACCGCCGGACAGGGTAGTTTCAGCGAGCAGTTCTTC; CDR3: CASTAGQGSFSEQFF
D: -; J: TRBJ2-5; V: TRBV2; size: -; DNA: TGTGCCAGCAGTGGGAGTGTGCGGAAAGAGACCCAGTACTTC; CDR3: CASSGSVRKETQYF
D: -; J: TRBJ2-1; V: TRBV6-5; size: -; DNA: TGTGCCAGCATTCAAAATTACAATGAGCAGTTCTTC; CDR3: CASIQNYNEQFF
D: TRBD1; J: TRBJ1-1; V: TRBV11-2; size: -; DNA: TGTGCCAGCAGCTTAAGACGCGGGACAGGTTGGTTCTCTGAAGCTTTCTTT; CDR3: CASSLRRGTGWFSEAFF
D: TRBD1; J: TRBJ2-5; V: TRBV5-1; size: -; DNA: TGCGCCAGCAGCCGATGGACAGGGAGACTTGAGACCCAGTACTTC; CDR3: CASSRWTGRLETQYF
D: TRBD1; J: TRBJ1-2; V: TRBV6-5; size: -; DNA: TGTGCCACGAGACAGGGACGGTTCTATGGCTACACCTTC; CDR3: CATRQGRFYGYTF
D: TRBD2; J: TRBJ2-1; V: TRBV13; size: once; DNA: TGTGCCAGCGGGCGGGGGGGCCTTAATGAGCAGTTCTTC; CDR3: CASGRGGLNEQFF
D: -; J: TRBJ1-2; V: TRBV2; size: -; DNA: TGTGCCAGCAGTGGAATAACAGGGTGGGGCTACACCTTC; CDR3: CASSGITGWGYTF
D: -; J: TRBJ2-2; V: TRBV10-3; size: -; DNA: TGTGCCACGAGGGGCAGGGAGGCTGACACCGGGGAGCTGTTTTTT; CDR3: CATRGREADTGELFF
D: TRBD1; J: TRBJ1-2; V: TRBV5-6; size: -; DNA: TGTGCCAGCAGCTTGGGGGGACAGTCGTATGGCTACACCTTC; CDR3: CASSLGGQSYGYTF
D: -; J: TRBJ1-2; V: TRBV10-2; size: -; DNA: TGCGCCAGCAGTTCGGCAGGGTTCGGATATGGCTACACCTTC; CDR3: CASSSAGFGYGYTF
D: -; J: TRBJ2-1; V: TRBV10-1; size: -; DNA: TGCGCCAACAGGGGACTATCTCAGTTCTTC; CDR3: CANRGLSQFF
D: -; J: TRBJ1-1; V: TRBV5-1; size: once; DNA: TGCGCCAGCAGCGTAGGGGGACCGAACACTGAAGCTTTCTTT; CDR3: CASSVGGPNTEAFF
D: -; J: TRBJ1-2; V: TRBV5-1; size: -; DNA: TGCGCCAGCAGCCTTCAAGCGGACGGCCCCTATGGCTACACCTTC; CDR3: CASSLQADGPYGYTF
D: TRBD2; J: TRBJ2-1; V: TRBV29-1; size: -; DNA: TGCAGCGTTGAACTCTCGACTAGCGGGGGCTACAATGAGCAGTTCTTC; CDR3: CSVELSTSGGYNEQFF
D: TRBD1; J: TRBJ2-3; V: TRBV4-1; size: -; DNA: TGCGCCAGCAGCCTCGGGACAGGGCCCACAGATACGCAGTATTTT; CDR3: CASSLGTGPTDTQYF
D: TRBD1; J: TRBJ2-7; V: TRBV5-6; size: once; DNA: TGTGCCAGCAAAGTTCTACAGGGGGACGAGCAGTACTTC; CDR3: CASKVLQGDEQYF
D: TRBD1; J: TRBJ1-5; V: TRBV7-9; size: -; DNA: TGTGCCAGCAGCTTATGGGGGACAGGGCAAGAACAGCCCCAGCATTTT; CDR3: CASSLWGTGQEQPQHF
D: -; J: TRBJ1-3; V: TRBV4-2; size: -; DNA: TGTGCCAGCAGCCAAGATATTCACAGCCTCTCTGGAAACACCATATATTTT; CDR3: CASSQDIHSLSGNTIYF
D: -; J: TRBJ2-5; V: TRBV24-1; size: once; DNA: TGTGCCACCAGTGATACGACAGGCCCAGAGACCCAGTACTTC; CDR3: CATSDTTGPETQYF
D: -; J: TRBJ1-1; V: TRBV5-1; size: -; DNA: TGCGCCAGCAGCTTGGAACACAGGAGGAACACTGAAGCTTTCTTT; CDR3: CASSLEHRRNTEAFF
D: -; J: TRBJ1-2; V: TRBV14; size: few; DNA: TGTGCCAGCAGCCAAGCTGGCAGGGGAACTGGCTACACCTTC; CDR3: CASSQAGRGTGYTF
D: -; J: TRBJ1-5; V: TRBV27; size: -; DNA: TGTGCCAGCAGTTCACCCCAAGCGGGCAATCAGCCCCAGCATTTT; CDR3: CASSSPQAGNQPQHF
D: -; J: TRBJ2-7; V: TRBV28; size: -; DNA: TGTGCCAGCAGTTTTTTAGACGAGCAGTACTTC; CDR3: CASSFLDEQYF
D: TRBD1; J: TRBJ2-7; V: TRBV19; size: -; DNA: TGTGCCAGTAGTAATCGACAGGGGCGCTACGAGCAGTACTTC; CDR3: CASSNRQGRYEQYF
D: -; J: TRBJ1-4; V: TRBV9; size: -; DNA: TGTGCCAGCAGCGTAGGTGCTAACGGTGGAAAACTGTTTTTT; CDR3: CASSVGANGGKLFF
D: -; J: TRBJ1-3; V: TRBV5-1; size: -; DNA: TGCGCCAGCAGCTTGACCGTTAGCTCTGGAAACACCATATATTTT; CDR3: CASSLTVSSGNTIYF
D: -; J: TRBJ2-5; V: TRBV7-9; size: -; DNA: TGTGCCAGCAGTCAACAGCTTATTCAAGAGACCCAGTACTTC; CDR3: CASSQQLIQETQYF
D: -; J: TRBJ1-4; V: TRBV29-1; size: -; DNA: TGCAGCGCATCTCGGGGAGGGCCAACTAATGAAAAACTGTTTTTT; CDR3: CSASRGGPTNEKLFF
D: -; J: TRBJ2-6; V: TRBV5-1; size: once; DNA: TGCGCCAGCAGCTTCCAAGCTTCTGGGGCCAACGTCCTGACTTTC; CDR3: CASSFQASGANVLTF
D: TRBD1; J: TRBJ2-7; V: TRBV10-3; size: -; DNA: TGTGCCATCAGTGGGACGAGGACAGGGCGCTCCTACGAGCAGTACTTC; CDR3: CAISGTRTGRSYEQYF
D: TRBD1; J: TRBJ1-5; V: TRBV19; size: -; DNA: TGTGCCATCAACCCGGGACAGGGTCAGCCCCAGCATTTT; CDR3: CAINPGQGQPQHF
D: TRBD2; J: TRBJ2-7; V: TRBV6-2/TRBV6-3; size: -; DNA: TGTGCCAGCAGTCATGGGGGAGGGGTCTACGAGCAGTACTTC; CDR3: CASSHGGGVYEQYF
D: -; J: TRBJ1-4; V: TRBV5-1; size: -; DNA: TGCGCCAGCAGCTTGGGGGGCTTGGGTGAAAAACTGTTTTTT; CDR3: CASSLGGLGEKLFF
D: -; J: TRBJ2-2; V: TRBV5-1; size: -; DNA: TGCGCCAGCAGCTTGGACAGGACAAACACCGGGGAGCTGTTTTTT; CDR3: CASSLDRTNTGELFF
D: TRBD2; J: TRBJ2-1; V: TRBV30; size: -; DNA: TGTGCCTGGAGAGGCCCAGCGGGGGGCCCGGAGTTCTTC; CDR3: CAWRGPAGGPEFF
D: TRBD2; J: TRBJ2-3; V: TRBV18; size: -; DNA: TGTGCCAGCTCACCGATACGACTAGCGGGGGGGTCGGATACGCAGTATTTT; CDR3: CASSPIRLAGGSDTQYF
D: -; J: TRBJ2-7; V: TRBV7-9; size: -; DNA: TGTGCCAGCAGCTTAGTGGGGATCAGGGCCTACGAGCAGTACTTC; CDR3: CASSLVGIRAYEQYF
D: TRBD1; J: TRBJ2-7; V: TRBV10-3; size: -; DNA: TGTGCCTCCCGGGACAGGGGTACCTACGAGCAGTACTTC; CDR3: CASRDRGTYEQYF
D: -; J: TRBJ2-7; V: TRBV12-3/TRBV12-4; size: -; DNA: TGTGCCAGCAGGCGAGGGGGTGAGGCCGAGCAGTACTTC; CDR3: CASRRGGEAEQYF
D: -; J: TRBJ1-5; V: TRBV19; size: -; DNA: TGTGCCAGTAGTATAGTTCGGAATCAGCCCCAGCATTTT; CDR3: CASSIVRNQPQHF
D: TRBD1; J: TRBJ1-1; V: TRBV2; size: -; DNA: TGTGCCATTGCGGACAGGGGGATTGAAGCTTTCTTT; CDR3: CAIADRGIEAFF
D: -; J: TRBJ2-7; V: TRBV4-1; size: once; DNA: TGCGCCAGCAGCCCGTTTTCGAGGGCCTACGAGCAGTACTTC; CDR3: CASSPFSRAYEQYF
D: TRBD1; J: TRBJ2-5; V: TRBV5-6; size: -; DNA: TGTGCCAGCAGCTTGAGGGACAGGGAGGAGACCCAGTACTTC; CDR3: CASSLRDREETQYF
D: TRBD2; J: TRBJ2-5; V: TRBV18; size: few; DNA: TGTGCCAGCTCCCGGACTAGCAGATTAGAGACCCAGTACTTC; CDR3: CASSRTSRLETQYF
D: -; J: TRBJ2-3; V: TRBV5-1; size: -; DNA: TGCGCCAGCAGCTTGGATCCAGGGGGCACAGATACGCAGTATTTT; CDR3: CASSLDPGGTDTQYF
D: -; J: TRBJ1-3; V: TRBV5-1; size: few; DNA: TGCGCCAGCAGCTTGGAACCGCGCTCTGGAAACACCATATATTTT; CDR3: CASSLEPRSGNTIYF
D: TRBD2; J: TRBJ2-7; V: TRBV3-1/TRBV3-2; size: -; DNA: TGTGCCAGCAGCCAAGAAGGACTAGCGGTGCCCTACGAGCAGTACTTC; CDR3: CASSQEGLAVPYEQYF
D: TRBD1; J: TRBJ1-1; V: TRBV5-4; size: -; DNA: TGTGCCAGCAGTCCGGAAACAGGGGGCACTGAAGCTTTCTTT; CDR3: CASSPETGGTEAFF
D: -; J: TRBJ2-2; V: TRBV29-1; size: -; DNA: TGCAGCGTACAGGGTCCCGGGGAGCTGTTTTTT; CDR3: CSVQGPGELFF
D: -; J: TRBJ1-1; V: TRBV7-9; size: -; DNA: TGTGCCAGCAGCTTGGACTTTCAGGGGCCCACTGAAGCTTTCTTT; CDR3: CASSLDFQGPTEAFF
D: -; J: TRBJ1-6; V: TRBV2; size: few; DNA: TGTGCCGGCGGAATGGCAGGGAGGTATTCACCCCTCCACTTT; CDR3: CAGGMAGRYSPLHF
D: -; J: TRBJ1-2; V: TRBV24-1; size: -; DNA: TGTGCCACCAGTGAGCCAGGGTACTTTGGCTACACCTTC; CDR3: CATSEPGYFGYTF